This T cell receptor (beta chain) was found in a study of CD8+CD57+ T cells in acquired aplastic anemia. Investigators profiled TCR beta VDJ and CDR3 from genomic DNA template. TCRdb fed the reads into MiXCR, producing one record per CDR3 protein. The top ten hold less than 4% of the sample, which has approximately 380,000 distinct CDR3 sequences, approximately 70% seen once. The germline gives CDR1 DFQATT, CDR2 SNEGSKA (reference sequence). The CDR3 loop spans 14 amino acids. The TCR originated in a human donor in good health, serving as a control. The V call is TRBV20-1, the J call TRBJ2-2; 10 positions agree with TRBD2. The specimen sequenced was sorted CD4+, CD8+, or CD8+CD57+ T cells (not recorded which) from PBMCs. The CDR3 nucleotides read TGCGGATGGATAGCGGGGGGATACAATGGGGAGCTGTTTTTT. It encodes CGWIAGGYNGELFF.